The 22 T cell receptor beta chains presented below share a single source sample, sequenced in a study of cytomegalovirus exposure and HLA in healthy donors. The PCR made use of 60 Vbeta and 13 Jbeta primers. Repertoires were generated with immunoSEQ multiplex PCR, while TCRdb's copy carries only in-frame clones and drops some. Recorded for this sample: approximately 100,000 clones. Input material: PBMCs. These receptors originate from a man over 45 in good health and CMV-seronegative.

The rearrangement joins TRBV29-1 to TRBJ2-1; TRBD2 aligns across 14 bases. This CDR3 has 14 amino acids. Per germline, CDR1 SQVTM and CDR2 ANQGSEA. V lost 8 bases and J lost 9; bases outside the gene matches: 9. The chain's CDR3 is CSTGTSGSSGEQFF. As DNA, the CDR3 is TGCAGCACGGGGACTAGCGGGAGCAGTGGTGAGCAGTTCTTC.

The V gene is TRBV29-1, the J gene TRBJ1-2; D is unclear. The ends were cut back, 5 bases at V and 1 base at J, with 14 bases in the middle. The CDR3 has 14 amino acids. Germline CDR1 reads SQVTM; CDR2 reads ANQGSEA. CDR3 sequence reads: CSVLPSLNNYGYTF. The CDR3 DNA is TGCAGCGTTCTCCCTTCACTCAATAACTATGGCTACACCTTC.

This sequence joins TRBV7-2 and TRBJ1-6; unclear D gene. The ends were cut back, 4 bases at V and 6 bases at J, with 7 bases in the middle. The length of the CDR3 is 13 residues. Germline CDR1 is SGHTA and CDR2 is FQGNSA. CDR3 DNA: TGTGCCAGCAGCTCCCCCTCTAATTCACCCCTCCACTTT. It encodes CASSSPSNSPLHF.

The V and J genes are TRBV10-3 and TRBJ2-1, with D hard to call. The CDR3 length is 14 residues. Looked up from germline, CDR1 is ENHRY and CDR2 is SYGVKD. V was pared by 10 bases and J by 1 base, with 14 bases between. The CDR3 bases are TGTGCCACATCAAGTGTCCAGTCCTACAATGAGCAGTTCTTC. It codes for CATSSVQSYNEQFF.

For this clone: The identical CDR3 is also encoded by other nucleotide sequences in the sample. The CDR3 reads CAISRQGAYEQYF. Here the CDR3 DNA reads TGTGCCATCAGTCGACAGGGGGCCTACGAGCAGTACTTC. The rearrangement uses TRBV10-3 and TRBJ2-7; 9 bases fit TRBD1. Germline V gene data show CDR1 as ENHRY and CDR2 as SYGVKD. The CDR3 runs to 13 residues. V was clipped by 5 bases and J by 2 bases; unmatched bases: 1.

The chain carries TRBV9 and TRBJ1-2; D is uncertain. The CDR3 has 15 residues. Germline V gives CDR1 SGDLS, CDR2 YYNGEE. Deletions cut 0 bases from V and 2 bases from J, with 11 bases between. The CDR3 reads CASSVGSVLNYGYTF. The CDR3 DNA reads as TGTGCCAGCAGCGTAGGGTCAGTTTTGAACTATGGCTACACCTTC.

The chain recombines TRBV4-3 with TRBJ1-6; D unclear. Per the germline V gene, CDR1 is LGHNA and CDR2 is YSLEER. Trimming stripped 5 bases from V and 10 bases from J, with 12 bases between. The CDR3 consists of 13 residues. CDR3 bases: TGCGCCAGCAGCGGAGAGCCGGGGTCACCCCTCCACTTT. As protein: CASSGEPGSPLHF.

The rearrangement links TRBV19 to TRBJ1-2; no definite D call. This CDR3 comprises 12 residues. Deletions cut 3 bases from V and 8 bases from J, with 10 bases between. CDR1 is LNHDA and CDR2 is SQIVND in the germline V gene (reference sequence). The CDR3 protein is CASSIGQNGYTF. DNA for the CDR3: TGTGCCAGTAGTATTGGGCAAAACGGCTACACCTTC.

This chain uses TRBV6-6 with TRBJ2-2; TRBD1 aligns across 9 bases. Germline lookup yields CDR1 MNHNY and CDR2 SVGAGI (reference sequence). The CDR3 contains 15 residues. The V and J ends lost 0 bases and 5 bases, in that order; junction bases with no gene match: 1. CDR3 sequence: CASSYSGQGTGELFF. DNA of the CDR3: TGTGCCAGCAGTTACTCGGGACAGGGAACCGGGGAGCTGTTTTTT.

CDR3 protein: CASRGSDAGRPQHF. The CDR3 DNA is TGTGCCAGCAGGGGGTCCGACGCGGGCCGGCCCCAGCATTTT. This chain connects TRBV6-1 to TRBJ1-5; D is unresolved. Germline V gene data show CDR1 as MNHNS and CDR2 as SASEGT. The CDR3 has 14 residues. V was clipped by 6 bases and J by 9 bases, with 18 bases between them.

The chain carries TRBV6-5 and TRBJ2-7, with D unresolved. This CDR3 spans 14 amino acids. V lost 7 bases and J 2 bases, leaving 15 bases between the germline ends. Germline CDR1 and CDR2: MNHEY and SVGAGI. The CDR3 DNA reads TGTGCCAGCACTCCCCCCGAGTTCCCCTACGAGCAGTACTTC. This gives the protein CASTPPEFPYEQYF.

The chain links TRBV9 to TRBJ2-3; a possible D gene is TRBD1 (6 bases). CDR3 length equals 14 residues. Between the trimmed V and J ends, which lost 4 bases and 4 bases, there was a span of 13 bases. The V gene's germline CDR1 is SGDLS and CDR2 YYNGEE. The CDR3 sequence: CASSLGHRADTQYF. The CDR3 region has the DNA TGTGCCAGCAGCCTGGGACACCGGGCAGATACGCAGTATTTT.

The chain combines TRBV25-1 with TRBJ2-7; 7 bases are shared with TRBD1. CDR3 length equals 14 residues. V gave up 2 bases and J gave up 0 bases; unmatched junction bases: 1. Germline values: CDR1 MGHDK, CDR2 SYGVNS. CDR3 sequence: CASSETGVSYEQYF. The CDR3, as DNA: TGTGCCAGCAGTGAAACAGGGGTCTCCTACGAGCAGTACTTC.

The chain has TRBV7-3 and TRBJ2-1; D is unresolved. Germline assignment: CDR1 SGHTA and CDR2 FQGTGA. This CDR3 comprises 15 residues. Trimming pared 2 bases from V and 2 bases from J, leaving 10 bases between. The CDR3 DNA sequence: TGTGCCAGCAGCTTAGGGCCTGGGCCCTACAATGAGCAGTTCTTC. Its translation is CASSLGPGPYNEQFF.

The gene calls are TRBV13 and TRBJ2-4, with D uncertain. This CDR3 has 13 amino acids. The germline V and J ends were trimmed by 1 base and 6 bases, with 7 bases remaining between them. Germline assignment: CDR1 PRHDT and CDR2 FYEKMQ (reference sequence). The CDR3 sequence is CASSLAQSNIQYF. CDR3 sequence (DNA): TGTGCCAGCAGCTTAGCACAGTCAAACATTCAGTACTTC.

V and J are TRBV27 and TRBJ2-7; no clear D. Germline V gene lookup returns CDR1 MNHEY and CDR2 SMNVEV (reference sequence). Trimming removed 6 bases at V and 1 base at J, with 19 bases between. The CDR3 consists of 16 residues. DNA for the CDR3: TGTGCCAGCAGCTCCTCCTCGCAGGTCCCGTCCTACGAGCAGTACTTC. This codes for CASSSSSQVPSYEQYF.

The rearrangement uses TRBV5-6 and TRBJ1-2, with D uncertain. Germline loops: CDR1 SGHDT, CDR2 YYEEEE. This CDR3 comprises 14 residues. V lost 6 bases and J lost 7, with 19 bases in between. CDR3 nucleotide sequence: TGTGCCAGCAAAAGTAGTAGGAGGGCTTCTGGCTACACCTTC. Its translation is CASKSSRRASGYTF. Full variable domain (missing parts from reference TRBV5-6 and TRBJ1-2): DAGVTQSPTHLIKTRGQQVTLRCSPKSGHDTVSWYQQALGQGPQFIFQYYEEEERQRGNFPDRFSGHQFPNYSSELNVNALLLGDSALYLCASKSSRRASGYTFGSGTRLTVV.

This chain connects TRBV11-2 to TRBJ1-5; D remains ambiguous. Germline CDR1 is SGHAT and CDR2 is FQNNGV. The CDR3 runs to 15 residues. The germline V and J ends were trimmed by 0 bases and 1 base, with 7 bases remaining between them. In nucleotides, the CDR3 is TGTGCCAGCAGCTTAGACACTAGCAGCAATCAGCCCCAGCATTTT. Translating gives CASSLDTSSNQPQHF.

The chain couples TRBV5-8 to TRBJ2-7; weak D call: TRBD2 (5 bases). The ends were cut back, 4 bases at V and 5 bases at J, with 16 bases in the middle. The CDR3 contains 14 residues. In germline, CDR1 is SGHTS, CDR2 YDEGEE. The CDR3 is CASSLGRGLNEQYF. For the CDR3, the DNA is TGTGCCAGCAGCCTAGGACGAGGGCTGAACGAGCAGTACTTC. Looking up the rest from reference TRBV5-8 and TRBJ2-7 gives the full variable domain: EAGVTQSPTHLIKTRGQQATLRCSPISGHTSVYWYQQALGLGLQFLLWYDEGEERNRGNFPPRFSGRQFPNYSSELNVNALELEDSALYLCASSLGRGLNEQYFGPGTRLTVT.

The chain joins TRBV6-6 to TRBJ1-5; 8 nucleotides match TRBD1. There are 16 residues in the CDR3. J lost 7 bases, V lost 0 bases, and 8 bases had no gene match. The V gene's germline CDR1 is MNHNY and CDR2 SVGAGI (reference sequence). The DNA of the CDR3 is TGTGCCAGCAGTTACTCCCAGGGGGCCCTTTCCCAGCCCCAGCATTTT. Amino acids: CASSYSQGALSQPQHF.

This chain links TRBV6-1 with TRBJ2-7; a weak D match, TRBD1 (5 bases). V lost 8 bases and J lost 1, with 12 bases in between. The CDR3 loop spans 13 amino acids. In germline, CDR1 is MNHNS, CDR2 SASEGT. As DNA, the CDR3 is TGTGCCAGCCTCGACAGATGGTCCTACGAGCAGTACTTC. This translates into CASLDRWSYEQYF.

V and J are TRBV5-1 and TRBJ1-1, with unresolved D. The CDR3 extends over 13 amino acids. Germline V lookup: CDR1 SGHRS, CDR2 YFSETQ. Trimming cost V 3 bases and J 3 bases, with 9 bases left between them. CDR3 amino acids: CASSSVGDTEAFF. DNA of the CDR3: TGCGCCAGCAGCTCGGTGGGAGACACTGAAGCTTTCTTT. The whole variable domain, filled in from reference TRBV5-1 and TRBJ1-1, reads KAGVTQTPRYLIKTRGQQVTLSCSPISGHRSVSWYQQTPGQGLQFLFEYFSETQRNKGNFPGRFSGRQFSNSRSEMNVSTLELGDSALYLCASSSVGDTEAFFGQGTRLTVV.